Below are 14 T cell receptor beta chains sequenced from a single sample in a study of early T cells in non-severe SARS-CoV-2 infection. Via MiXCR, TCRdb re-called the 5' RACE reads, giving one row per CDR3 protein. The repertoire holds roughly 20,000 distinct CDR3 sequences, with about 4% as singletons. Sequencing was performed on whole blood. These receptors originate from an adult who was a healthcare worker with PCR-confirmed SARS-CoV-2 infection or an uninfected control (not recorded which).

In this sample, this clonotype turned up many times. The chain recombines TRBV7-2 with TRBJ1-1, with unresolved D. V gave up 2 bases and J gave up 5 bases, with 9 bases separating them. Germline V lookup: CDR1 SGHTA, CDR2 FQGNSA. There are 13 residues in the CDR3. In DNA form, the CDR3 reads TGTGCCAGCAGCTTAACCGGGGAGACTGAAGCTTTCTTT. As protein: CASSLTGETEAFF.

This clonotype is labeled medium-sized. The V gene is TRBV6-5, the J gene TRBJ2-3; 7 positions match TRBD1. Germline CDR1 is MNHEY and CDR2 is SVGAGI. This CDR3 spans 17 amino acids. CDR3: CDTLQGDKTTSTDTQYF. CDR3 DNA: TGTGACACCCTTCAGGGGGACAAGACCACTAGCACAGATACGCAGTATTTT.

The genes are TRBV11-2 and TRBJ1-6; D unclear. This CDR3 contains 15 residues. Germline V gene sequence: CDR1 SGHAT, CDR2 FQNNGV. Trimming took off 4 bases at V and 6 bases at J, with 13 bases between the two ends. CDR3 DNA sequence: TGTGCCAGCAGCTCTATTGGACGTTTTAATTCACCCCTCCACTTT. Translation gives CASSSIGRFNSPLHF. The full variable domain, completed using reference TRBV11-2 and TRBJ1-6, is EAGVAQSPRYKIIEKRQSVAFWCNPISGHATLYWYQQILGQGPKLLIQFQNNGVVDDSQLPKDRFSAERLKGVDSTLKIQPAKLEDSAVYLCASSSIGRFNSPLHFGNGTRLTVT.

This clonotype was picked up many times. V and J are TRBV7-2 and TRBJ2-1; D is undetermined. Trimming took 3 bases from V and 7 from J, leaving 10 bases between them. The CDR3 is made up of 13 amino acids. Germline values: CDR1 SGHTA, CDR2 FQGNSA. The CDR3 loop reads CASSLRVRNEQFF. The CDR3 nucleotides read TGTGCCAGCAGCTTGAGAGTGCGTAATGAGCAGTTCTTC. Looking up the rest from reference TRBV7-2 and TRBJ2-1 gives the full variable domain: GAGVSQSPSNKVTEKGKDVELRCDPISGHTALYWYRQSLGQGLEFLIYFQGNSAPDKSGLPSDRFSAERTGGSVSTLTIQRTQQEDSAVYLCASSLRVRNEQFFGPGTRLTVL.

This clonotype was counted at least ten times. V usage is TRBV7-9 and J usage is TRBJ1-1; D gene ambiguous. Trimming removed 5 bases at V and 1 base at J, with 5 bases between. The germline gives CDR1 SEHNR, CDR2 FQNEAQ (reference sequence). CDR3 length equals 12 residues. CDR3 residues: CASSPPNTEAFF. CDR3 nucleotides: TGTGCCAGCAGCCCTCCGAACACTGAAGCTTTCTTT.

The rearrangement uses TRBV20-1 and TRBJ2-7; 7 bases fit TRBD2. Germline loops: CDR1 DFQATT, CDR2 SNEGSKA (reference sequence). Germline trimming cut 2 bases from V and 3 bases from J; bases unmatched to any gene: 1. CDR3 size: 12 residues. CDR3 in amino acids: CSARPGGYEQYF. The CDR3 DNA reads TGCAGTGCTAGACCGGGGGGCTACGAGCAGTACTTC.

This chain joins TRBV20-1 and TRBJ2-1; D remains ambiguous. Trimming took 1 base from V and 1 from J, leaving 14 bases between them. The CDR3 consists of 16 residues. Germline V lookup: CDR1 DFQATT, CDR2 SNEGSKA (reference sequence). CDR3 amino acids: CSARALDGASYNEQFF. The CDR3 DNA reads TGCAGTGCTAGAGCCTTGGACGGAGCATCCTACAATGAGCAGTTCTTC.

This chain uses TRBV6-5 with TRBJ2-6; D uncertain. The ends were cut back, 5 bases at V and 0 bases at J, with 8 bases in the middle. CDR3 length: 15 residues. Germline CDR1 MNHEY, CDR2 SVGAGI. The CDR3 DNA reads as TGTGCCAGCAGTACCCAGGTCTCTGGGGCCAACGTCCTGACTTTC. Protein sequence: CASSTQVSGANVLTF.

This clonotype occurred a few times. The genes are TRBV5-5 and TRBJ1-4; the match to TRBD1 covers 7 bases. The J segment lost 3 bases and the V segment lost 4 bases, leaving 3 bases of the junction unmatched. CDR1 is SGHKS and CDR2 is YYEKEE in the germline V gene (reference sequence). The CDR3 length is 14 residues. The CDR3 nucleotides read TGTGCCAGCAGCCCCGGGACAGCTAATGAAAAACTGTTTTTT. Amino acid sequence: CASSPGTANEKLFF.

This clonotype was seen at least ten times. The chain's CDR3 is CAWSGELVNEQYF. For the CDR3, the DNA is TGTGCCTGGAGCGGGGAACTGGTTAACGAGCAGTACTTC. The chain employs TRBV30 and TRBJ2-7; D is possibly TRBD2 (5 bases). The CDR3 has 13 amino acids. Germline V gene lookup returns CDR1 GTSNPN and CDR2 SVGIG (reference sequence). Trimming stripped 3 bases from V and 5 bases from J, with 14 bases between.

In this sample, this clonotype turned up many times. The CDR3 DNA sequence: TGCGCCAGCAGCCAATTTACAGGGCCCAGCTCCGACACTGAAGCTTTCTTT. It specifies CASSQFTGPSSDTEAFF. The V call is TRBV4-3, the J call TRBJ1-1; a weak D match, TRBD1 (6 bases). The CDR3 has 17 amino acids. The ends were cut back, 2 bases at V and 3 bases at J, with 19 bases in the middle. Germline CDR1 and CDR2: LGHNA and YSLEER.

In this sample, this clonotype is medium-sized (0.01 to 0.1%). The V gene is TRBV19, the J gene TRBJ1-5, with D possibly being TRBD1 (5 bases). V was clipped by 7 bases and J by 0 bases, with 13 bases between them. The CDR3 totals 15 residues. Germline V gene data show CDR1 as LNHDA and CDR2 as SQIVND (reference sequence). DNA for the CDR3: TGTGCCAGTATTCCTAGGGGTTATAGCAATCAGCCCCAGCATTTT. This gives the protein CASIPRGYSNQPQHF.

This clonotype appeared many times. The chain combines TRBV7-2 with TRBJ1-6; D gene unclear. Trimming pared 5 bases from V and 9 bases from J, leaving 8 bases between. The germline V gene has CDR1 SGHTA and CDR2 FQGNSA. The CDR3 length is 12 residues. CDR3: CASSRPGSPLHF. In DNA form, the CDR3 reads TGTGCCAGCAGCCGCCCGGGTTCACCCCTCCACTTT.

Many counts were recorded for this clonotype. This chain joins TRBV29-1 and TRBJ2-4; D unresolved. The germline V gene encodes CDR1 SQVTM and CDR2 ANQGSEA. This CDR3 comprises 12 residues. Trimming shortened V by 7 bases and J by 5 bases, and 12 bases separated the two germline ends. The CDR3 loop is CSASPYENIQYF. The CDR3 nucleotides read TGCAGCGCCAGTCCCTATGAAAACATTCAGTACTTC.